This TCR beta chain was documented in a study of blood T cell repertoires in COVID-19. Background on the study: Whether acute or convalescent, the COVID-19 samples came from the United States, Italy and Spain. PBMCs, B-cell-depleted T cells, or T cells provided the cDNA or gDNA that made up the material.

Per germline, CDR1 SGHAT and CDR2 FQNNGV. V was pared by 6 bases and J by 2 bases, with 8 bases between. The CDR3 is 12 residues long. Original analysis: Estimation of nucleated cell counts was performed using reference gene primer amplification. Clones were read by immunoSEQ multiplex PCR, and TCRdb kept only the in-frame ones, dropping some. V and J calls and clone size are those listed in that table; D and trimming were worked out from the DNA. This table holds about 25,000 clones, around 88% found once. Sequenced: peripheral blood. The sequence derives from a human donor with active COVID-19. The donor label of this sample is uncertain. The chain combines TRBV11-2 with TRBJ2-7; no clear D gene. CDR3 DNA sequence: TGTGCCAGCAGTTCACATCCCTACGAGCAGTACTTC. Its protein product is CASSSHPYEQYF.